The next 32 T cell receptor beta chains were all read from a single sample in a study of blood T cells in healthy people across ages. Combining a sample-barcoded 5' primer with a J-beta primer mix, a second PCR ran for 7 to 11 cycles. TCRdb reanalysed the 5' RACE reads using MiXCR and keeps one entry per CDR3 protein. The sample holds about 640,000 distinct CDR3 sequences, 25% to 35% seen once. Sequencing input: blood. These receptors were taken from a woman older than 75 in good health.

The chain uses TRBV19 and TRBJ2-1; 8 bases map to TRBD2. This CDR3 has 16 residues. The V gene end was trimmed by 0 bases and the J gene end by 6 bases; junction bases not matched to a gene: 7. CDR1 LNHDA and CDR2 SQIVND come from the germline V gene (reference sequence). Written as DNA, the CDR3 is TGTGCCAGTAGTATAGACCCCAGCGGGGGAGCCAATGAGCAGTTCTTC. The encoded protein is CASSIDPSGGANEQFF.

In this sample, this clonotype is medium-sized. The chain joins TRBV13 to TRBJ2-7, with D perhaps matching TRBD2 (6 bases). Trimming removed 0 bases at V and 7 bases at J, with 16 bases between. Looked up from germline, CDR1 is PRHDT and CDR2 is FYEKMQ (reference sequence). CDR3 length equals 15 residues. CDR3 nucleotide sequence: TGTGCCAGCAGCTTAGGCGCGGGGACTGGACGGGAGCAGTACTTC. Translated: CASSLGAGTGREQYF.

This clonotype has a count of ten or more. The V call is TRBV20-1, the J call TRBJ1-1; no clear D. Per the germline V gene, CDR1 is DFQATT and CDR2 is SNEGSKA (reference sequence). V was pared by 3 bases and J by 5 bases, with 10 bases between. This CDR3 comprises 12 residues. The DNA for the CDR3 is TGCAGTGCTAGCGCTGCTCGAACTGAAGCTTTCTTT. Encoded protein: CSASAARTEAFF.

There are a few counts of this clonotype. The chain links TRBV10-3 to TRBJ2-7, with D uncertain. CDR3 length: 15 amino acids. The V end lost 2 bases, the J end lost 6 bases, and 17 bases lay between the germline ends. Germline CDR1 and CDR2: ENHRY and SYGVKD. Written as DNA, the CDR3 is TGTGCCATCAGTGAGCCGATGATGGGCGGCACCGAGCAGTACTTC. Protein: CAISEPMMGGTEQYF.

The chain joins TRBV5-1 to TRBJ1-1; maybe TRBD1 (5 bases). Looked up from germline, CDR1 is SGHRS and CDR2 is YFSETQ. V gave up 4 bases and J gave up 0 bases, with 13 bases separating them. The CDR3 is made up of 15 amino acids. This CDR3 is CASSGGAGLNTEAFF. Here the CDR3 DNA reads TGCGCCAGCAGCGGGGGTGCAGGGTTGAACACTGAAGCTTTCTTT.

This clonotype was observed at least ten times. This chain joins TRBV4-2 and TRBJ2-5, with D tentatively TRBD1 (5 bases). This CDR3 has 14 amino acids. Germline V gene lookup returns CDR1 LGHNA and CDR2 YNFKEQ. V lost 0 bases and J 5 bases, leaving 10 bases between the germline ends. DNA of the CDR3: TGTGCCAGCAGCCAAGATCAGGCAGGGGAGACCCAGTACTTC. Its protein product is CASSQDQAGETQYF.

The V and J genes are TRBV19 and TRBJ2-7, with TRBD1 matching 7 bases. Trimming removed 5 bases from V and 7 bases from J; junction bases left unmatched: 17. This CDR3 has 16 amino acids. CDR1 LNHDA and CDR2 SQIVND come from the germline V gene (reference sequence). The CDR3 nucleotides are TGTGCCAGTAGTGCTCCACCGGGACAGAATTACAATGAGCAGTACTTC. Protein product: CASSAPPGQNYNEQYF.

On this clonotype itself: A read error is possible here, since a much larger clone lies one base away. The V call is TRBV29-1, the J call TRBJ1-2; D gene unclear. CDR1 SQVTM and CDR2 ANQGSEA come from the germline V gene. This CDR3 comprises 12 residues. The V end lost 7 bases, the J end lost 6 bases, and 15 bases lay between the germline ends. The CDR3 is CSGGLGGNGYTF. In DNA form, the CDR3 reads TGCAGCGGTGGCCTTGGAGGGAATGGCTACACCTTC.

This sequence joins TRBV6-6 and TRBJ2-7, with TRBD1 as a possible D gene (5 bases). Per germline, CDR1 MNHNY and CDR2 SVGAGI (reference sequence). This CDR3 is 13 amino acids long. Trimming stripped 0 bases from V and 5 bases from J, with 8 bases between. The CDR3 loop reads CASSYSQGDEQYF. DNA of the CDR3: TGTGCCAGCAGTTACTCGCAAGGGGACGAGCAGTACTTC.

About this clonotype itself: A junction end diverges from the germline sequence, so it may reflect a read error. V and J are TRBV6-6 and TRBJ2-3; TRBD1 or TRBD2 may be the D gene (6 bases each). CDR3 length: 14 residues. Germline CDR1 MNHNY, CDR2 SVGAGI (reference sequence). This chain's CDR3 is CASSLVGGTATQCF. CDR3 sequence (DNA): TGTGCCAGCAGCCTCGTCGGGGGCACAGCTACGCAGTGTTTT.

This chain uses TRBV2 with TRBJ1-2, with 9 nucleotides matching TRBD1. Germline CDR1 reads SNHLY; CDR2 reads FYNNEI. The ends lost 6 bases at V and 2 bases at J; junction bases unmatched: 10. This CDR3 is 16 amino acids long. The CDR3 region is CASRLGQGRINYGYTF. CDR3 coding DNA: TGTGCCAGCAGACTCGGACAGGGGCGGATAAACTATGGCTACACCTTC.

This clonotype occurred many times. The V call is TRBV7-2, the J call TRBJ2-7; a possible D gene is TRBD2 (6 bases). Germline assignment: CDR1 SGHTA and CDR2 FQGNSA. Trimming left V 3 bases short and J 3 bases short, with 15 bases between. There are 15 residues in the CDR3. In nucleotides, the CDR3 is TGTGCCAGCAGCTTTATAGCGGTTGGGGACTACGAGCAGTACTTC. Protein: CASSFIAVGDYEQYF. The complete variable domain, with remaining parts taken from reference TRBV7-2 and TRBJ2-7, reads GAGVSQSPSNKVTEKGKDVELRCDPISGHTALYWYRQSLGQGLEFLIYFQGNSAPDKSGLPSDRFSAERTGGSVSTLTIQRTQQEDSAVYLCASSFIAVGDYEQYFGPGTRLTVT.

This clonotype was seen many times. The CDR3 nucleotides are TGTGCCAGCAGTCTACGAACAGGGGGCACGGACTATGGCTACACCTTC. Translated, it gives CASSLRTGGTDYGYTF. The chain has TRBV12-3 or TRBV12-4 and TRBJ1-2; 9 nucleotides match TRBD1. Trimming took 5 bases from V and 3 from J; bases not matched to a gene: 10. The CDR3 length is 16 residues.

The sample holds many counts of this clonotype. The rearrangement uses TRBV10-3 and TRBJ2-7; 11 nucleotides align to TRBD1. The junction had 6 bases not matched to a gene; V was cut back by 3 bases and J by 5 bases. The CDR3 runs to 15 residues. Germline V gene sequence: CDR1 ENHRY, CDR2 SYGVKD. CDR3 amino acids: CAISDPRDRGDEQYF. The CDR3 bases are TGTGCCATCAGTGACCCGAGGGACAGGGGGGACGAGCAGTACTTC.

This clonotype appeared a few times. The chain recombines TRBV30 with TRBJ1-2, with D unresolved. Germline CDR1 reads GTSNPN; CDR2 reads SVGIG (reference sequence). The CDR3 has 12 amino acids. V shed 2 bases and J shed 7 bases, with 11 bases lying between them. The CDR3 protein is CAWSSTLSGYTF. DNA for the CDR3: TGTGCCTGGAGTTCTACCTTAAGTGGCTACACCTTC. The complete variable domain, with remaining parts taken from reference TRBV30 and TRBJ1-2, reads SQTIHQWPATLVQPVGSPLSLECTVEGTSNPNLYWYRQAAGRGLQLLFYSVGIGQISSEVPQNLSASRPQDRQFILSSKKLLLSDSGFYLCAWSSTLSGYTFGSGTRLTVV.

About this clonotype: A clone one base away is much larger, so this may be a read error. The CDR3, as DNA: TGCAGTGCTCCGGTCCCACAGGGGTGGTGCGAGCAGTACTTC. Protein: CSAPVPQGWCEQYF. This chain joins TRBV20-1 and TRBJ2-5; 7 positions agree with TRBD1. TRBJ2-7 explains the end of the DNA better; the J call may be wrong. CDR1 and CDR2 (germline): DFQATT, SNEGSKA (reference sequence). The CDR3 loop spans 14 amino acids.

This clonotype was seen only a few times. The rearrangement uses TRBV5-1 and TRBJ2-1; 13 bases fit TRBD2. CDR3 length: 18 amino acids. Trimming removed 4 bases from V and 2 bases from J; junction bases left unmatched: 9. Germline CDR1 is SGHRS and CDR2 is YFSETQ. This CDR3 reads CASSPSGTSGAPYNEQFF. CDR3 nucleotides: TGCGCCAGCAGCCCTTCGGGGACTAGCGGGGCCCCCTACAATGAGCAGTTCTTC.

There are many counts of this clonotype. This sequence joins TRBV5-1 and TRBJ1-6; the match to TRBD1 covers 8 bases. The CDR3 has 16 residues. Germline-derived CDR1 and CDR2 are SGHRS and YFSETQ. V lost 2 bases, J lost 9 bases, and 10 bases stayed unmatched. The CDR3 nucleotides are TGCGCCAGCAGCTTAATTGACAGGGGAAAGGGTTCACCCCTCCACTTT. It yields the protein CASSLIDRGKGSPLHF.

Worth noting for this clonotype: One base away lies a much larger clone, so this may be a sequencing read error. V and J are TRBV6-6 and TRBJ2-5; 12 positions agree with TRBD2. CDR1 is MNHNY, CDR2 SVGAGI, per germline (reference sequence). The CDR3 runs 14 residues. V lost 6 bases and J lost 11; bases outside the gene matches: 10. Here the CDR3 reads CASSHLAGGNEQYF. CDR3 nucleotides: TGTGCCAGCAGCCATCTAGCGGGGGGGAATGAGCAGTACTTC.

This clonotype was observed many times. V is TRBV6-5 and J is TRBJ1-2; D perhaps matches TRBD1 (6 bases). CDR3 size: 12 residues. V lost 6 bases and J 5 bases, leaving 10 bases between the germline ends. Germline V gene lookup returns CDR1 MNHEY and CDR2 SVGAGI. DNA of the CDR3: TGTGCCAGCAGCACCGGACAGTATGGCTACACCTTC. It is translated as CASSTGQYGYTF.

This clonotype has a count of ten or more. The chain employs TRBV6-1 and TRBJ2-5, with 8 bases identical to TRBD1. This CDR3 has 14 residues. V lost 8 bases to trimming and J lost 5 bases; unmatched junction nucleotides: 10. Germline-derived CDR1 and CDR2 are MNHNS and SASEGT. The CDR3 DNA reads as TGTGCCAGCCGAAGGCAGGACAGGGAGGAGACCCAGTACTTC. As protein: CASRRQDREETQYF.

Concerning this clonotype itself: A single base separates this from a much larger clone, so it may be a read error. The chain joins TRBV11-2 to TRBJ2-7; the D call may be TRBD1 or TRBD2 (6 bases each). Trimming stripped 5 bases from V and 8 bases from J, with 16 bases between. This CDR3 has 13 amino acids. In germline, CDR1 is SGHAT, CDR2 FQNNGV. CDR3 in amino acids: CASSPEGGLKQYF. For the CDR3, the DNA is TGTGCCAGCAGCCCAGAGGGGGGATTGAAGCAGTACTTC.

This clonotype was counted ten times or more. The chain links TRBV29-1 to TRBJ1-1; D gene ambiguous. V was clipped by 3 bases and J by 2 bases, with 16 bases between them. The CDR3 extends over 15 amino acids. Germline-derived CDR1 and CDR2 are SQVTM and ANQGSEA. The CDR3 is CSVEGNALPNTEAFF. The CDR3 DNA is TGCAGCGTTGAGGGAAACGCTCTACCCAACACTGAAGCTTTCTTT.

Many counts were recorded for this clonotype. The chain links TRBV3-1 to TRBJ2-3; possible D gene TRBD2, 5 bases. V was pared by 6 bases and J by 6 bases, with 10 bases between. The CDR3 has 12 amino acids. CDR1 and CDR2 from the germline V gene are LGHDT and YNNKEL (reference sequence). The CDR3 region has the DNA TGTGCCAGCAGTTACTCGGGGGATACGCAGTATTTT. It is translated as CASSYSGDTQYF.

There are many counts of this clonotype. The V call is TRBV6-5, the J call TRBJ1-2, with 7 bases matching TRBD1. After removal of 4 bases from V and 4 bases from J, the junction contained 9 bases not matched to a gene. Germline V gene sequence: CDR1 MNHEY, CDR2 SVGAGI. The CDR3 runs 15 residues. CDR3 in DNA: TGTGCCAGCAGTTCCCAATCTGACAGGGCCTATGGCTACACCTTC. This codes for CASSSQSDRAYGYTF.

This clonotype has ten or more counts. A much bigger clone sits one base away, suggesting this may be a read error. V gene TRBV7-2 combines with J gene TRBJ2-7, with D uncertain. From germline, CDR1 is SGHTA and CDR2 FQGNSA. Trimming stripped 0 bases from V and 0 bases from J, with 6 bases between. This CDR3 is built from 14 residues. The CDR3 here is CASSLAPSSYEQYF. In DNA form, the CDR3 reads TGTGCCAGCAGCTTAGCCCCGAGCTCCTACGAGCAGTACTTC.

In its sample, this clonotype was seen a few times. A much larger clone sits a single nucleotide away, making a read error possible. The chain carries TRBV3-1 and TRBJ2-7, with 9 bases lining up with TRBD2. Losses at the gene ends were 1 base for V and 4 bases for J; bases not matched to a gene: 5. The CDR3 loop spans 15 amino acids. Germline CDR1 LGHDT, CDR2 YNNKEL (reference sequence). In DNA form, the CDR3 reads TGTGCCAGCAGCCAAGCCAGCGGGGGGTGTTACGAGCAGTACTTC. Translation: CASSQASGGCYEQYF.

This clonotype occurred a few times. This chain connects TRBV3-1 to TRBJ2-5; 7 bases are shared with TRBD2. CDR1 LGHDT and CDR2 YNNKEL come from the germline V gene (reference sequence). V lost 5 bases and J lost 0; bases outside the gene matches: 12. There are 17 residues in the CDR3. This CDR3 reads CASSSNQAGVNQETQYF. The CDR3 nucleotides are TGTGCCAGCAGCTCAAACCAGGCGGGGGTTAACCAAGAGACCCAGTACTTC.

This clonotype occurred many times. The genes are TRBV5-6 and TRBJ1-2, with a possible D match to TRBD1 (5 bases). This CDR3 is 12 amino acids long. V dropped 0 bases and J dropped 10 bases, with 10 bases sitting between them. Per the germline V gene, CDR1 is SGHDT and CDR2 is YYEEEE. CDR3 sequence: CASSLVTGTYTF. CDR3 DNA sequence: TGTGCCAGCAGCTTGGTCACAGGAACCTACACCTTC.

This clonotype was seen a few times. The gene calls are TRBV30 and TRBJ2-1, with 14 bases fitting TRBD2. The CDR3 runs to 16 residues. In germline, CDR1 is GTSNPN, CDR2 SVGIG (reference sequence). V gave up 1 base and J gave up 4 bases; unmatched junction bases: 3. CDR3 residues: CAWSGGLAGAYNEQFF. The CDR3 region has the DNA TGTGCCTGGAGTGGGGGACTAGCGGGGGCGTACAATGAGCAGTTCTTC.

Concerning this clonotype itself: With a much larger clone just one base away, this may be a read error. This rearrangement joins TRBV18 to TRBJ2-4; D unresolved. Trimming shortened V by 4 bases and J by 13 bases, and 26 bases separated the two germline ends. CDR1 is KGHSH, CDR2 LQKENI, per germline. CDR3 length: 16 residues. The CDR3 DNA is TGTGCCAGCTCACTGGACCGGCGGATCTCCTACAATGAGCAGTACTTC. Translation gives CASSLDRRISYNEQYF.

The chain carries TRBV5-1 and TRBJ2-3; D possibly matches TRBD1 or TRBD2 (6 bases each). This CDR3 contains 15 residues. V lost 0 bases and J 3 bases, leaving 11 bases between the germline ends. Germline V lookup: CDR1 SGHRS, CDR2 YFSETQ. The CDR3 coding sequence is TGCGCCAGCAGCTTGGTAGGGGGGCTTACAGATACGCAGTATTTT. Its protein is CASSLVGGLTDTQYF.